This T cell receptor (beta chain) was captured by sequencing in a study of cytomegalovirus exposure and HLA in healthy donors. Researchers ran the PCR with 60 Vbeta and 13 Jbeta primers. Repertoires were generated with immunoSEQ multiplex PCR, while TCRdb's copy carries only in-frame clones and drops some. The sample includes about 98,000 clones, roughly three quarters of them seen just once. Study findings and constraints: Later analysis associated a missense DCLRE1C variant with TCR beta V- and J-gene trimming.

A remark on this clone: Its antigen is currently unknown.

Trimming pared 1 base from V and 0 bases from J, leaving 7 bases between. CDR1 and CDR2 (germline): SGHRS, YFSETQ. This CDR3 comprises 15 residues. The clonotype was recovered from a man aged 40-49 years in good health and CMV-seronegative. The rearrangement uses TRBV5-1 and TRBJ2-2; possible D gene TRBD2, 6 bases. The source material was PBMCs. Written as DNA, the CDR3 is TGCGCCAGCAGCTTGCGGGGGTCGAACACCGGGGAGCTGTTTTTT. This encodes CASSLRGSNTGELFF.